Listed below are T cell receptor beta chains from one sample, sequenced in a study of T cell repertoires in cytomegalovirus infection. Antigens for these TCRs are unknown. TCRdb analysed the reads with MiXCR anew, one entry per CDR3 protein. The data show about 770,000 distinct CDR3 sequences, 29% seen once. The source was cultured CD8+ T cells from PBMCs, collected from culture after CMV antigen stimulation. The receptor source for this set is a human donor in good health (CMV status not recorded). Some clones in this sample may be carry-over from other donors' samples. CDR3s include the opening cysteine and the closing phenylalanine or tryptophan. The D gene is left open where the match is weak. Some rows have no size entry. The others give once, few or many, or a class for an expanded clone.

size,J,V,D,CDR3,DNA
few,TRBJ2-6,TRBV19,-,CASSIDAGPKSGANVLTF,TGTGCCAGTAGTATAGATGCGGGACCCAAATCTGGGGCCAACGTCCTGACTTTC
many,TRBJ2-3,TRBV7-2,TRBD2,CASSFFPLLAGGTDTQYF,TGTGCCAGCAGCTTCTTCCCGCTACTAGCGGGGGGTACAGATACGCAGTATTTT
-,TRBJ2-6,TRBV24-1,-,CATSDLTGSGANVLTF,TGTGCCACCAGTGATTTGACGGGCTCTGGGGCCAACGTCCTGACTTTC
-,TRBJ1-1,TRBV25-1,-,CANSSGPSEAFF,TGTGCCAACAGTTCGGGACCATCTGAAGCTTTCTTT
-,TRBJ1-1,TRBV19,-,CASSIQDMMNTEAFF,TGTGCCAGTAGTATCCAGGACATGATGAACACTGAAGCTTTCTTT
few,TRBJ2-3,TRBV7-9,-,CASSFRDRPRDTQYF,TGTGCCAGCAGCTTCAGAGACAGGCCTCGGGATACGCAGTATTTT
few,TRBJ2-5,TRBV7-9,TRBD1,CASSLGIGTGGSETQYF,TGTGCCAGCAGCTTAGGGATCGGGACAGGGGGCTCGGAGACCCAGTACTTC
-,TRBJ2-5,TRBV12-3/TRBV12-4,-,CASSSEWLGSETQYF,TGTGCCAGCAGTTCAGAATGGTTAGGTTCAGAGACCCAGTACTTC
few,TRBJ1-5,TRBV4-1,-,CASSQELWQPQHF,TGCGCCAGCAGCCAAGAATTGTGGCAGCCCCAGCATTTT
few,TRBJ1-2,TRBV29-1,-,CSVDEYGYTF,TGCAGCGTTGACGAATATGGCTACACCTTC
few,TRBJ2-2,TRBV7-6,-,CALAGELFF,TGTGCCCTCGCTGGGGAGCTGTTTTTT
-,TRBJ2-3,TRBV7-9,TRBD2,CASSSGLAGRDTQYF,TGTGCCAGCAGCTCCGGACTAGCGGGCCGGGATACGCAGTATTTT
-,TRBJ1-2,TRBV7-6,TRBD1,CASRLGGTGLPNYGYTF,TGTGCCAGCAGATTAGGGGGGACAGGGCTCCCTAACTATGGCTACACCTTC
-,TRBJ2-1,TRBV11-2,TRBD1,CASTRTGVAWEQFF,TGTGCCAGCACCCGTACAGGGGTGGCATGGGAGCAGTTCTTC
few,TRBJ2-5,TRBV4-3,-,CASSQDWRDQETQYF,TGCGCCAGCAGCCAAGATTGGCGGGACCAAGAGACCCAGTACTTC
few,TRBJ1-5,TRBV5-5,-,CASSLGAGSNQPQHF,TGTGCCAGCAGCTTGGGGGCTGGTAGCAATCAGCCCCAGCATTTT
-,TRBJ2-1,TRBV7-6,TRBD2,CASSLAASGGVDEQFF,TGTGCCAGCAGCTTAGCGGCTAGCGGGGGGGTTGATGAGCAGTTCTTC
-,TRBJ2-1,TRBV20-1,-,CSARPSPSSYNEQFF,TGCAGTGCTAGACCTAGCCCGAGCTCCTACAATGAGCAGTTCTTC
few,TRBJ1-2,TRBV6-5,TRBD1,CASSDGQDLFGYTF,TGTGCCAGCAGTGACGGACAGGACCTCTTCGGCTACACCTTC
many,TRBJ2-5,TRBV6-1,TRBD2,CASSEEAGGPETQYF,TGTGCCAGCAGTGAAGAAGCGGGGGGGCCAGAGACCCAGTACTTC
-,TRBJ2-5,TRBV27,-,CASSLFMRGHQETQYF,TGTGCCAGCAGTTTATTTATGCGGGGGCACCAAGAGACCCAGTACTTC
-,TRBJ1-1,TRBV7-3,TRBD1,CASSLSPGGMVNTEAFF,TGTGCCAGCAGCTTAAGCCCAGGGGGCATGGTGAACACTGAAGCTTTCTTT
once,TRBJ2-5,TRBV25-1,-,CASSESLMPRGPQYF,TGTGCCAGCAGTGAATCCCTCATGCCCCGGGGGCCCCAGTACTTC
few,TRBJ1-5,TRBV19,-,CASSILPGPLWDNQPQHF,TGTGCCAGTAGTATTTTACCGGGACCCCTGTGGGACAATCAGCCCCAGCATTTT
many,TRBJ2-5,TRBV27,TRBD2,CASSPGTSGQETQYF,TGTGCCAGCAGCCCCGGGACTAGCGGCCAAGAGACCCAGTACTTC
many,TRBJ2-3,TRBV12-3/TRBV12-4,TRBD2,CASSFSTSGVTDTQYF,TGTGCCAGCAGTTTCTCAACTAGCGGGGTAACAGATACGCAGTATTTT
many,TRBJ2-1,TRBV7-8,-,CASSSRGLGNEQFF,TGTGCCAGCAGCTCCAGGGGCCTTGGGAATGAGCAGTTCTTC
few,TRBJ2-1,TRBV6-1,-,CASSEFSVGGSYNEQFF,TGTGCCAGCAGTGAATTTAGTGTCGGCGGCTCCTACAATGAGCAGTTCTTC
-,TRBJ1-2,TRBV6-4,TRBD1,CASSDAPVDREGLNYGYTF,TGTGCCAGCAGTGACGCTCCTGTGGACAGGGAGGGCCTTAACTATGGCTACACCTTC
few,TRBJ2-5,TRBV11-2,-,CASSLVGGAFETQYF,TGTGCCAGCAGCTTAGTTGGGGGGGCGTTTGAGACCCAGTACTTC
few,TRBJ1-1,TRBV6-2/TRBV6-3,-,CASKVGVTTEAFF,TGTGCCAGCAAGGTGGGGGTCACCACTGAAGCTTTCTTT
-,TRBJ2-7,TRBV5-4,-,CASSTDGNSYEQYF,TGTGCCAGCAGCACGGACGGCAACTCCTACGAGCAGTACTTC
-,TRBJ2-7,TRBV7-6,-,CAIIPGPGSYEQYF,TGTGCCATTATCCCGGGACCAGGGTCCTACGAGCAGTACTTC
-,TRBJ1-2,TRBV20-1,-,CSARLLSFYGYTF,TGCAGTGCGAGGCTGTTGAGCTTCTATGGCTACACCTTC
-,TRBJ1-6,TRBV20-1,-,CSARDQAVGDNSPLHF,TGCAGTGCTAGAGATCAGGCAGTAGGAGACAATTCACCCCTCCACTTT
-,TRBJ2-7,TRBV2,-,CASIGVAGYEQYF,TGTGCCAGCATTGGGGTAGCTGGGTACGAGCAGTACTTC
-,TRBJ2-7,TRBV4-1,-,CASSQDTTTGRRNEQYF,TGCGCCAGCAGCCAAGATACAACTACAGGGAGGAGGAACGAGCAGTACTTC
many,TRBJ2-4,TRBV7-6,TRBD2,CASSPLSSGVAKNIQYF,TGTGCCAGCAGCCCACTCTCGAGCGGGGTAGCCAAAAACATTCAGTACTTC
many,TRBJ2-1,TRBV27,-,CASSLKFPGLHNEQFF,TGTGCCAGCAGTTTAAAATTCCCGGGCCTACACAATGAGCAGTTCTTC
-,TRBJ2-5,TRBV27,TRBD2,CASSLLPGLGGNIQETQYF,TGTGCCAGCAGTTTACTGCCTGGACTCGGGGGGAATATACAAGAGACCCAGTACTTC
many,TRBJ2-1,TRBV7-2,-,CASSLGGLVPVGYNEQFF,TGTGCCAGCAGCTTAGGGGGACTCGTTCCGGTGGGCTACAATGAGCAGTTCTTC
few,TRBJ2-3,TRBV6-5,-,CASSYIRWGGGTDTQYF,TGTGCCAGCAGTTACATAAGATGGGGTGGTGGTACAGATACGCAGTATTTT
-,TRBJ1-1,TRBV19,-,CASSIGDDTEAFF,TGTGCCAGTAGTATAGGTGACGACACTGAAGCTTTCTTT
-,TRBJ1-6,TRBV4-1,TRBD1,CASSQVQGVTNSPLHF,TGCGCCAGCAGCCAAGTGCAGGGGGTTACTAATTCACCCCTCCACTTT
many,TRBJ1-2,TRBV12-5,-,CASGFYPGFNYGYTF,TGTGCTAGTGGTTTTTATCCAGGGTTTAACTATGGCTACACCTTC
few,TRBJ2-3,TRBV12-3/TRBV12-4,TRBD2,CASILGLAGVTSTDTQYF,TGTGCCAGCATCCTCGGACTAGCGGGGGTGACTAGCACAGATACGCAGTATTTT
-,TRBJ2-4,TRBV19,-,CASSIAQGGPKNIQYF,TGTGCCAGTAGTATCGCCCAGGGGGGGCCCAAAAACATTCAGTACTTC
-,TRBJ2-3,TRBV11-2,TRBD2,CASSLLGPGAGGHTDTQYF,TGTGCCAGCAGCCTTTTAGGGCCGGGGGCGGGGGGTCACACAGATACGCAGTATTTT
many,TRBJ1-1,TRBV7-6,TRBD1,CASSPGTGDEAFF,TGTGCCAGCAGCCCAGGGACAGGGGATGAAGCTTTCTTT
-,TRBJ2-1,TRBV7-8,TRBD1,CASSLEGQGQFF,TGTGCCAGCAGCTTAGAGGGACAGGGGCAGTTCTTC
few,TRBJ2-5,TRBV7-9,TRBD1,CASSRQGETQYF,TGTGCCAGCAGCCGACAGGGGGAGACCCAGTACTTC
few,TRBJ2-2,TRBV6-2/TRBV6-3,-,CATLNTNTGELFF,TGTGCCACCTTAAATACAAACACCGGGGAGCTGTTTTTT
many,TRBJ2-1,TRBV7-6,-,CASSLSMANEQFF,TGTGCTAGCAGCTTATCTATGGCGAATGAGCAGTTCTTC
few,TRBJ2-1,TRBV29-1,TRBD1,CSVARQGTYNEQFF,TGCAGCGTCGCCCGACAGGGGACCTACAATGAGCAGTTCTTC